This is a list of T cell receptor beta chains from one sample in a study of metastatic and nonmetastatic thyroid tumors. TCRdb reanalyzed the PCR reads via MiXCR. The table has about 40,000 clones, 28% seen once; the top ten hold roughly 9.5%. The material sequenced was blood. These receptors all stem from a male donor with papillary thyroid cancer or a benign thyroid nodule (not recorded which). Some clones in this sample may be carry-over from other donors' samples. The CDR3 runs from the conserved cysteine through the conserved F or W. The D gene is left open where the match is weak. Clone size is shown for a subset of rows, as once, few, many or a class of expanded clone.

size: many
J: TRBJ2-1
V: TRBV7-9
D: NA
DNA: TGTGCCAGCAGCTGGGCCAATGAGCAGTTCTTC
CDR3: CASSWANEQFF

size: few
J: TRBJ2-7
V: TRBV6-1
D: NA
DNA: NA
CDR3: CASSTSASGYREQYF

size: NA
J: TRBJ2-7
V: TRBV30
D: NA
DNA: TGTGCCTGGAGTGTTTTGCAGGGACCCTACGAGCAGTACTTC
CDR3: CAWSVLQGPYEQYF

size: NA
J: TRBJ1-3
V: TRBV6-1
D: NA
DNA: TGTGCCACCTACGTAAACACCATATATTTT
CDR3: CATYVNTIYF

size: few
J: TRBJ2-7
V: TRBV12-3/TRBV12-4
D: NA
DNA: TGTGCCAGCAGTTTAACGCTCTACGAGCAGTACTTC
CDR3: CASSLTLYEQYF

size: few
J: TRBJ2-7
V: TRBV12-3/TRBV12-4
D: NA
DNA: TGTGCCAGCAGTTCAGTGGGAGCCTACGAGCAGTACTTC
CDR3: CASSSVGAYEQYF

size: many
J: TRBJ2-4
V: TRBV3-1
D: NA
DNA: TGTGCCAGTTTGTCCAAAAACATTCAGTACTTC
CDR3: CASLSKNIQYF

size: many
J: TRBJ1-1
V: TRBV3-1
D: NA
DNA: TGTGCCAGCAGCGTAGACGGGAACACTGAAGCTTTCTTT
CDR3: CASSVDGNTEAFF

size: NA
J: TRBJ2-3
V: TRBV6-2/TRBV6-3
D: TRBD2
DNA: TGTGCCAGCAGTTCCCAACTAGCGGGGGATCTTAATACGCAGTATTTT
CDR3: CASSSQLAGDLNTQYF

size: NA
J: TRBJ1-1
V: TRBV7-6
D: TRBD1
DNA: TGTGCCAGCAGCTCCAACAGGGGTCCCGTATCCGAAGCTTTCTTT
CDR3: CASSSNRGPVSEAFF

size: NA
J: TRBJ1-5
V: TRBV5-4
D: NA
DNA: TGTGCCAGCAGCGGGGCAGGGAATTTCAACCAGCCCCAGCATTTT
CDR3: CASSGAGNFNQPQHF

size: NA
J: TRBJ2-7
V: TRBV7-7
D: TRBD2
DNA: TGTGCCAGCAGCTCGCGGGGGGTAGGTAAACACGAGCAGTACTTC
CDR3: CASSSRGVGKHEQYF

size: NA
J: TRBJ2-1
V: TRBV6-4
D: TRBD2
DNA: TGTGCCAGCAGTGACTCGACTAGCTGGAGTGTGCAGTTCTTC
CDR3: CASSDSTSWSVQFF

size: many
J: TRBJ2-1
V: TRBV28
D: NA
DNA: TGTGCCAGCAGTTTGTCCGGTCTGGGAAACGATGAGCAGTTCTTC
CDR3: CASSLSGLGNDEQFF

size: many
J: TRBJ2-1
V: TRBV27
D: TRBD1
DNA: TGTGCCAGCAGCTCTAATCGCTTGAGGGACAGATACAATGAGCAGTTCTTC
CDR3: CASSSNRLRDRYNEQFF

size: many
J: TRBJ2-1
V: TRBV9
D: TRBD2
DNA: TGTGCCAGCAGCGAAGGACTAGCGGGGCGCAATCGTGAGCAGTTCTTC
CDR3: CASSEGLAGRNREQFF

size: medium-sized
J: TRBJ1-5
V: TRBV11-2
D: NA
DNA: TGTGCCAGCAGCGTAGACAGATATCAGCCCCAGCATTTT
CDR3: CASSVDRYQPQHF

size: once
J: TRBJ2-7
V: TRBV18
D: TRBD1
DNA: TGTGCCAGCTCACCAACCCGGACAGGGGGAAGCTACGAGCAGTACTTC
CDR3: CASSPTRTGGSYEQYF

size: few
J: TRBJ2-7
V: TRBV6-1
D: TRBD2
DNA: TGTGCCAGCAGCCGACTAGCGGGATACGAGCAGTACTTC
CDR3: CASSRLAGYEQYF

size: many
J: TRBJ2-7
V: TRBV4-1
D: NA
DNA: TGCGCCAGCAGCCAAGTGGTTATCGGCTACGAGCAGTACTTC
CDR3: CASSQVVIGYEQYF

size: NA
J: TRBJ1-2
V: TRBV6-5
D: NA
DNA: TGTGCCAGCAGTTACTCGATAAAGAGCTATGGCTACACCTTC
CDR3: CASSYSIKSYGYTF

size: NA
J: TRBJ1-1
V: TRBV3-1
D: NA
DNA: TGTGCCTGCAGCACCCATGGGGGGGAAGGCACTGAAGCTTTCTTT
CDR3: CACSTHGGEGTEAFF

size: NA
J: TRBJ2-2
V: TRBV5-1
D: NA
DNA: TGCGCCAGCAGCTCGGACGGGGAGCTGTTTTTT
CDR3: CASSSDGELFF

size: many
J: TRBJ1-2
V: TRBV12-3/TRBV12-4
D: TRBD1
DNA: TGTGCCAGCAGTTCCCAGGGGGGGGCTGTTGGCTACACCTTC
CDR3: CASSSQGGAVGYTF

size: NA
J: TRBJ2-1
V: TRBV3-1
D: NA
DNA: TGTGCCAACAGCCAAGGGGCACTGTTATTAAATGAGCAGTTCTTC
CDR3: CANSQGALLLNEQFF

size: many
J: TRBJ1-1
V: TRBV7-3
D: NA
DNA: TGTGCCAGCAGCTTACAACCCCTTGGCACTGAAGCTTTCTTT
CDR3: CASSLQPLGTEAFF

size: NA
J: TRBJ2-3
V: TRBV6-1
D: NA
DNA: TGTGCCAGCAGTGAAATGAAGTCGGGATCTGGAGATACGCAGTATTTT
CDR3: CASSEMKSGSGDTQYF

size: NA
J: TRBJ2-1
V: TRBV11-2
D: NA
DNA: TGTGCCAGCAGCACGACAGGAGTCTACAATGAGCAGTTCTTC
CDR3: CASSTTGVYNEQFF

size: few
J: TRBJ1-2
V: TRBV28
D: TRBD1
DNA: TGTGCCAGCGGTACTCACTTGTCGTCAGGGGGTTTTGGCTACACCTTC
CDR3: CASGTHLSSGGFGYTF

size: NA
J: TRBJ2-2
V: TRBV5-1
D: TRBD2
DNA: TGCGCCAGCAGCTTGGAGCGAGCGGGAGTTACCGGGGAGCTGTTTTTT
CDR3: CASSLERAGVTGELFF

size: many
J: TRBJ1-6
V: TRBV2
D: NA
DNA: TGTGCCAGCAGTGAATTCGGGGGAAGGGTTTCACCCCTCCACTTT
CDR3: CASSEFGGRVSPLHF

size: many
J: TRBJ1-1
V: TRBV9
D: NA
DNA: TGTGCCAGCAGCGTAGTAAACAGTTACACTGAAGCTTTCTTT
CDR3: CASSVVNSYTEAFF

size: many
J: TRBJ1-3
V: TRBV28
D: NA
DNA: TGTGCCAGCAACCCTGGGGCAGGGATCCACTCTGGAAACACCATATATTTT
CDR3: CASNPGAGIHSGNTIYF

size: few
J: TRBJ2-7
V: TRBV3-1
D: NA
DNA: TGTGTCAGCAGCCCCGAAGGTCAGAGGTACGAGCAGTACTTC
CDR3: CVSSPEGQRYEQYF

size: once
J: TRBJ2-5
V: TRBV5-1
D: NA
DNA: TGCGCCAGCAGCTTGGGTGCCAACCCGGAGACCCAGTACTTC
CDR3: CASSLGANPETQYF

size: few
J: TRBJ1-2
V: TRBV12-3/TRBV12-4
D: NA
DNA: TGTGCCAGCAGTTTGGGACTCCTCTATGGCTACACCTTC
CDR3: CASSLGLLYGYTF

size: NA
J: TRBJ1-5
V: TRBV10-3
D: TRBD1
DNA: TGTGCCATCACCTACTATGGACAGGTTATCAATCAGCCCCAGCATTTT
CDR3: CAITYYGQVINQPQHF

size: NA
J: TRBJ1-5
V: TRBV27
D: NA
DNA: TGTGCCAGCCTCTCTGAGCTGGGGTTGAATCAGCCCCAGCATTTT
CDR3: CASLSELGLNQPQHF

size: NA
J: TRBJ1-2
V: TRBV9
D: TRBD1
DNA: TGTGCCAGCAGCGTAGGGGACAGGGGACTCCAGGGTGGCTACACCTTC
CDR3: CASSVGDRGLQGGYTF

size: NA
J: TRBJ2-1
V: TRBV5-4
D: NA
DNA: TGTTCCAGCTGCCGGACAGATAACAATGAGCAGTTCTTC
CDR3: CSSCRTDNNEQFF

size: few
J: TRBJ2-2
V: TRBV2
D: NA
DNA: TGTGCCAGCAGGAAGGACAGACCGAACACCGGGGAGCTGTTTTTT
CDR3: CASRKDRPNTGELFF

size: many
J: TRBJ2-1
V: TRBV27
D: TRBD2
DNA: TGTGCCAGCAGTAAAGCGGGGGGGCCGAATGAGCAGTTCTTC
CDR3: CASSKAGGPNEQFF

size: NA
J: TRBJ1-1
V: TRBV28
D: TRBD1
DNA: TGTGCCAGCAGCCCGGGACAGGGAGGTACTCAAGGCTTCTTT
CDR3: CASSPGQGGTQGFF

size: NA
J: TRBJ2-7
V: TRBV27
D: NA
DNA: TGTGCCAGCAGAAGAGTGACCGGGTTGAACGAGCAGTACTTC
CDR3: CASRRVTGLNEQYF

size: NA
J: TRBJ2-2
V: TRBV6-1
D: NA
DNA: TGTGCCAGCAGTGAAGCGGGGGTATCGGAGCTGTTTTTT
CDR3: CASSEAGVSELFF

size: many
J: TRBJ2-1
V: TRBV24-1
D: NA
DNA: TGTGCCACCAGTGCTCCAAGGGACGAGCAGTTCTTC
CDR3: CATSAPRDEQFF